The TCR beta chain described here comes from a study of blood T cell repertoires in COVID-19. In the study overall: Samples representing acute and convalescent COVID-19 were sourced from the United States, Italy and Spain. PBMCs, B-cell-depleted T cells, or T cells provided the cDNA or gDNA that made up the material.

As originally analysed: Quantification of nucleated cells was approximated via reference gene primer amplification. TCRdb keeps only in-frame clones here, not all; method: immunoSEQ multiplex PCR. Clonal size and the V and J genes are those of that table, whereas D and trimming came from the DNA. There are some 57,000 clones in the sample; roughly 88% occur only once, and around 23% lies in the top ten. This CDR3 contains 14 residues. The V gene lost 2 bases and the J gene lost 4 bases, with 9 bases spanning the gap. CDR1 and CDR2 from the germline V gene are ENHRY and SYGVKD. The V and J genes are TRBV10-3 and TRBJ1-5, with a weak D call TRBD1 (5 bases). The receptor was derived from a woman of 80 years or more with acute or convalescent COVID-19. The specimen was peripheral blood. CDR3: CAISERQSNQPQHF. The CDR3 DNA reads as TGTGCCATCAGTGAGCGACAGAGTAATCAGCCCCAGCATTTT.